The 6 T cell receptor beta chains reported below all come from one sample, sequenced in a study of monozygotic twins with inflammatory bowel disease. TCRdb re-analyzed the 5' RACE reads; it lists each CDR3 protein once, without DNA. The specimen's table records 150,000 to 200,000 distinct CDR3 sequences. Sequencing input: blood. These receptors all come from a human donor with ulcerative colitis or Crohn's disease, or a healthy co-twin of an affected twin (not recorded which).

This sequence joins TRBV19 and TRBJ2-2. The V gene's germline CDR1 is LNHDA and CDR2 SQIVND (reference sequence). There are 16 residues in the CDR3. The CDR3 is CASSKDRPGYTGELFF.

This chain uses TRBV12-3 or TRBV12-4 with TRBJ2-7; as DNA is missing, the TRBD1 call by TCRdb cannot be tested. CDR3 length equals 15 residues. The CDR3 region is CASREGTGSTYEQYF.

This chain joins TRBV7-2 and TRBJ1-5; without DNA, the TCRdb call of TRBD1 cannot be checked. Germline CDR1 reads SGHTA; CDR2 reads FQGNSA. The CDR3 extends over 15 amino acids. Here the CDR3 reads CASSLGRQTNQPQHF.

The V gene is TRBV7-2, the J gene TRBJ2-1. Germline V CDR1 and CDR2: SGHTA, FQGNSA. CDR3 length equals 13 residues. CDR3 loop: CASSTDGVDEQFF.

The rearrangement uses TRBV5-1 and TRBJ2-2; TCRdb's D call, TRBD1, is unchecked because there is no DNA. CDR1 is SGHRS and CDR2 is YFSETQ in the germline V gene. This CDR3 spans 14 amino acids. CDR3: CASRPGSLTGELFF.

The V call is TRBV5-1, the J call TRBJ2-3. The CDR3 spans 12 residues. Germline V gene lookup returns CDR1 SGHRS and CDR2 YFSETQ. The CDR3 protein is CASSVTGDTQYF.